This record concerns one TCR beta chain sequence. Its antigen is undetermined. V was shortened by 2 bases and J by 1 base, with 6 bases between the two germline ends. The CDR3 runs 15 residues. Germline loops: CDR1 MNHNS, CDR2 SASEGT. The data were obtained in a study of cytomegalovirus exposure and HLA in healthy donors. Whole-study results and caveats: From TCR beta sequences, most subjects' HLA-A and HLA-B alleles were reportedly predicted accurately. In a later analysis, HLA-associated TCR beta chains were more clonally expanded than equally common others.

In the PCR, 60 Vbeta and 13 Jbeta primers were used. Sequencing used immunoSEQ multiplex PCR; TCRdb keeps in-frame clones, though not all of them. The table lists fewer than 200,000 clones, more than 80% of them singletons, with 0.75% to 0.9% in the top ten. This clonotype was sampled from a woman younger than 35 in good health and CMV-seronegative. V is TRBV6-1 and J is TRBJ2-6; weak D call: TRBD1 (6 bases). Sequences were obtained from PBMCs. Here the CDR3 DNA reads TGTGCCAGCAGTGAACAGGGGTCTGGGGCCAACGTCCTGACTTTC. Translating gives CASSEQGSGANVLTF.